This T cell receptor (beta chain) was captured in a study of CD8 T cells in ankylosing spondylitis (dated by TCRdb to about 2017). About the full investigation: To find TCR variants linked to disease, the study profiled T cell receptor beta repertoires in ankylosing spondylitis patients and healthy donors. Peripheral blood samples were taken, and synovial fluid was additionally collected from ankylosing spondylitis patients. The full study cohort comprised 25 ankylosing spondylitis patients and around 100 healthy donors.

CDR1 SEHNR and CDR2 FQNEAQ were looked up in the germline V gene (reference sequence). Trimming accounts for 4 bases at V and 7 bases at J, while the number of junction bases matched to no gene is 7. CDR3 length: 16 amino acids, cysteine to phenylalanine. Only the CDR3 part of the read is kept: 48 bases, read in frame from the first base. The reads were generated on an Illumina HiSeq 2500. TCR beta libraries were prepared by quantitative 5'-RACE with molecular barcodes. Per the source publication's procedure: To identify disease-linked TCR variants, a new computational method was used, one built on a probabilistic model of VDJ rearrangement. TCRdb reanalyzed the raw reads on its own, using fastp at Q25 for trimming and MiXCR for clone calling, and kept in-frame beta chains. Records with the same CDR3 protein are collapsed into one entry carrying the most frequent genes and DNA. TCRdb's processing, not the study's, gives the V and J calls here. A total of about 240,000 distinct CDR3 sequences appear in this sample, 8% to 9.5% of them only once. Of the sample, around 6.8% is held by the ten largest clones.

The investigation overall reported the following: Blood from ankylosing spondylitis patients appeared to be characterized by a TCR beta motif made up of several highly homologous amino acid variants. Some motif variants were previously reported in synovial fluid and blood of reactive arthritis patients, suggesting common disease-initiation mechanisms. The disease-linked clones had a CD8+ phenotype and were found at relatively low frequencies in peripheral blood. Significant enrichment of the disease-linked clones was reported in matched synovial fluid samples from ankylosing spondylitis patients.

This clonotype has ten or more counts. The target of this receptor is not known. No per-base quality is available; no much larger clone lies one base away. The receptor chain draws on TRBV7-9 and TRBJ1-6; the junction holds 10 bases that match TRBD1. The TCR originated in a male donor with ankylosing spondylitis or in good health (not recorded which). The sample consisted of blood, either unsorted or a sorted T cell fraction (not recorded which). The DNA reads TGTGCCAGCAGCTCGGCCGCGGGACAGGGGAATTCACCCCTCCACTTT. Translated, it reads CASSSAAGQGNSPLHF. Where the CDR3 stops, the reference TRBV7-9 and TRBJ1-6 genes take over; the full variable domain is DTGVSQNPRHKITKRGQNVTFRCDPISEHNRLYWYRQTLGQGPEFLTYFQNEAQLEKSRLLSDRFSAERPKGSFSTLEIQRTEQGDSAMYLCASSSAAGQGNSPLHFGNGTRLTVT.